The clone carrying this TCR beta chain was counted only a few times. Preparation of the TCRbeta library involved a method that used unique molecular identifiers. One entry per CDR3 protein, called by TCRdb with MiXCR from the PCR reads. The repertoire holds hundreds of thousands of distinct CDR3 sequences, with approximately 15% as singletons. The record originates from a study of T-cell reconstitution after alpha-beta-depleted transplantation in children. The source material was PBMCs from the stem cell graft donor, sampled from the stem cell graft. The source of this sequence is a human donor who donated a stem cell graft to a child with acute myeloid leukemia.

The CDR3 coding sequence is TGTGCCTGGAGGCGACTAGCGGGGGGGCATAATGAGCAGTTCTTC. Encoded protein: CAWRRLAGGHNEQFF. The rearrangement links TRBV30 to TRBJ2-1, with 14 bases aligning to TRBD2. Trimming took 3 bases from V and 7 from J; bases not matched to a gene: 5. Germline lookup yields CDR1 GTSNPN and CDR2 SVGIG (reference sequence). This CDR3 has 15 amino acids. Full variable domain (missing parts from reference TRBV30 and TRBJ2-1): SQTIHQWPATLVQPVGSPLSLECTVEGTSNPNLYWYRQAAGRGLQLLFYSVGIGQISSEVPQNLSASRPQDRQFILSSKKLLLSDSGFYLCAWRRLAGGHNEQFFGPGTRLTVL.